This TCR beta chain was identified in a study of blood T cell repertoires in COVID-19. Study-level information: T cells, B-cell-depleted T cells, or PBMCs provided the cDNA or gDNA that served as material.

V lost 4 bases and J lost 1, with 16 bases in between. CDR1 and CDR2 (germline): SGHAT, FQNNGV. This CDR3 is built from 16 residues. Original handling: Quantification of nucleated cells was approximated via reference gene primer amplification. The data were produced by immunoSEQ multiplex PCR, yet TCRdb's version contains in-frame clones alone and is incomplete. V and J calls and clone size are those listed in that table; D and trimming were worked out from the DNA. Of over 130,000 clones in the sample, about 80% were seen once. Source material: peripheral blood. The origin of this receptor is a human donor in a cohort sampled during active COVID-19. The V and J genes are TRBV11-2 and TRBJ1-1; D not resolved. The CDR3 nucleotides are TGTGCCAGCAGCTCTGGTCTTACTATACAGAACACTGAAGCTTTCTTT. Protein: CASSSGLTIQNTEAFF.